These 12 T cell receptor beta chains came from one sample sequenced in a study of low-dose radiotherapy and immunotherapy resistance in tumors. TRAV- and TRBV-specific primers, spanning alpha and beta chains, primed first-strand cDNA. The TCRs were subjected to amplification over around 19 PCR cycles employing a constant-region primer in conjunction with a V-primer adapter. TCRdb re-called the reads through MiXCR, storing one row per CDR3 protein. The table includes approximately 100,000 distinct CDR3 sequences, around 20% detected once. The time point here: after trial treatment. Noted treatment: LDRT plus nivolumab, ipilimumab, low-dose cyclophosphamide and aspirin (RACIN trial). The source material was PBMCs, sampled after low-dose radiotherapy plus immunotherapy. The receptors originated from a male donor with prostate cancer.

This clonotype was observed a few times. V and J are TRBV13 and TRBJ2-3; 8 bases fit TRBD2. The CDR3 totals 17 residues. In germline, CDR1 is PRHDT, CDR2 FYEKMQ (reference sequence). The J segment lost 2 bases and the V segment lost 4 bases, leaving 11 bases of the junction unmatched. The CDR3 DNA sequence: TGTGCCAGCAGCTACACAGTCGGACTAGCCTACACAGATACGCAGTATTTT. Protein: CASSYTVGLAYTDTQYF. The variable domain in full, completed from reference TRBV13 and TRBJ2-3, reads AAGVIQSPRHLIKEKRETATLKCYPIPRHDTVYWYQQGPGQDPQFLISFYEKMQSDKGSIPDRFSAQQFSDYHSELNMSSLELGDSALYFCASSYTVGLAYTDTQYFGPGTRLTVL.

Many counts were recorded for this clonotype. The CDR3 DNA follows: TGTGCCAGCAGCCCTGGGGCCGGTACGCAGTATTTT. It specifies CASSPGAGTQYF. The V and J genes are TRBV7-9 and TRBJ2-3; a weak D match, TRBD1 (5 bases). This CDR3 region has 12 residues. Germline V lookup: CDR1 SEHNR, CDR2 FQNEAQ (reference sequence). V was trimmed by 5 bases and J by 8 bases, leaving 11 bases between them. Full variable domain (rest looked up from reference TRBV7-9 and TRBJ2-3): DTGVSQNPRHKITKRGQNVTFRCDPISEHNRLYWYRQTLGQGPEFLTYFQNEAQLEKSRLLSDRFSAERPKGSFSTLEIQRTEQGDSAMYLCASSPGAGTQYFGPGTRLTVL.

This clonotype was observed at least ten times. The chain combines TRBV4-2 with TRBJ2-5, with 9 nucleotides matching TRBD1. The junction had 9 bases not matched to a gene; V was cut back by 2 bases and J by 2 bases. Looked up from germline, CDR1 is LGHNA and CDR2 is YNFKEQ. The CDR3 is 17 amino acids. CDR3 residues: CASSQLDRGQGQETQYF. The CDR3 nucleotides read TGTGCCAGCAGCCAACTGGACAGGGGCCAGGGGCAAGAGACCCAGTACTTC.

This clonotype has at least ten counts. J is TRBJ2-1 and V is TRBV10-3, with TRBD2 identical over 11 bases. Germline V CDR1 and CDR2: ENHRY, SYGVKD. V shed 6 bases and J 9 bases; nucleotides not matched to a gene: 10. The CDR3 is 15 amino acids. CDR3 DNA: TGTGCCATCAGCATAGGACTAGCGGGCGGTATTGAGCAGTTCTTC. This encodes CAISIGLAGGIEQFF.

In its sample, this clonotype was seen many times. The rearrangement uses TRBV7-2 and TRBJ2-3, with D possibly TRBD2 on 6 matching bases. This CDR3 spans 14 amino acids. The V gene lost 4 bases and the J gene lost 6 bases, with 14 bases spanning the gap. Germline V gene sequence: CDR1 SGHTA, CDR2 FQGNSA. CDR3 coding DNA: TGTGCCAGCAGCTCGGGACTCGGAAGGGATACGCAGTATTTT. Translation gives CASSSGLGRDTQYF. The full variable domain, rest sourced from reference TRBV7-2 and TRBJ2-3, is GAGVSQSPSNKVTEKGKDVELRCDPISGHTALYWYRQSLGQGLEFLIYFQGNSAPDKSGLPSDRFSAERTGGSVSTLTIQRTQQEDSAVYLCASSSGLGRDTQYFGPGTRLTVL.

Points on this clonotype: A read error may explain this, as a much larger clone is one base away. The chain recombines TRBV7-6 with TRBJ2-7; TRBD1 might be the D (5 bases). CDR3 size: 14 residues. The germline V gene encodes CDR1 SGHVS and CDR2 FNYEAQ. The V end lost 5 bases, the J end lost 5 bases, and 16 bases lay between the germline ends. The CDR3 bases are TGTGCCAGCAGCCAAGGACACCTTTATCACGAGCAGTACTTC. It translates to CASSQGHLYHEQYF.

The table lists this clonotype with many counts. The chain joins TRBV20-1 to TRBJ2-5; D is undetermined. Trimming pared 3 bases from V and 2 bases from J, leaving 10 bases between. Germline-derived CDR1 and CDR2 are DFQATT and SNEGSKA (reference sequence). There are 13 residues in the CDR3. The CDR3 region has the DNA TGCAGTGCTAGGGGCCGGAAGCAAGAGACCCAGTACTTC. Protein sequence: CSARGRKQETQYF.

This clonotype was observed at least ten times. The CDR3 bases are TGCGCCCCGGAGGGGGTTAGCAATCAGCCCCAGCATTTT. It translates to CAPEGVSNQPQHF. The chain links TRBV5-1 to TRBJ1-5; a possible D gene is TRBD1 (6 bases). There are 13 residues in the CDR3. With 10 bases removed from V and 0 bases from J, the gap between germline ends came to 11 bases. Per the germline V gene, CDR1 is SGHRS and CDR2 is YFSETQ.

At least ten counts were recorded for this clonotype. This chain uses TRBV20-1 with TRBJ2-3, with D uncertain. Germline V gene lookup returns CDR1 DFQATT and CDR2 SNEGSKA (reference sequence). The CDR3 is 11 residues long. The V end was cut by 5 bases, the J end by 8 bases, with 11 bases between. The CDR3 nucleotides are TGCAGTGCTGAACTATCCGGTACGCAGTATTTT. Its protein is CSAELSGTQYF.

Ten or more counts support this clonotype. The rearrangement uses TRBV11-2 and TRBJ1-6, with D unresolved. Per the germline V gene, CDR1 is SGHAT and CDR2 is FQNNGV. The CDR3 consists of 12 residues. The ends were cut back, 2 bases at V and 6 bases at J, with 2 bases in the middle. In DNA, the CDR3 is TGTGCCAGCAGCTTACGTAATTCACCCCTCCACTTT. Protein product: CASSLRNSPLHF.

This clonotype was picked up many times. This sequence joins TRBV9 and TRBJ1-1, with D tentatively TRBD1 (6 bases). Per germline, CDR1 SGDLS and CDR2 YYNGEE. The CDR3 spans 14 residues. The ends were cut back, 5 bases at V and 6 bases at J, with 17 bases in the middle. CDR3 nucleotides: TGTGCCAGCAGGGAGGGGACCGGGGGCGCTGAAGCTTTCTTT. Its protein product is CASREGTGGAEAFF.

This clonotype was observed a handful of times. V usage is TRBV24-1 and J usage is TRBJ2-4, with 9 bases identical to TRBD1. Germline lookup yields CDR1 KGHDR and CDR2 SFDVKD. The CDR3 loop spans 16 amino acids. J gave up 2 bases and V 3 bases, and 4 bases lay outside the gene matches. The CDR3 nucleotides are TGTGCCACCAGTGATGAGGACAGGGGTTCCAAAAACATTCAGTACTTC. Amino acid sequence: CATSDEDRGSKNIQYF.